This TCR beta chain stems from a study of cytomegalovirus exposure and HLA in healthy donors. Germline CDR1 and CDR2: SGHRS and YFSETQ. Trimming pared 4 bases from V and 4 bases from J, leaving 15 bases between. The CDR3 consists of 16 residues. PCR was performed using 60 Vbeta and 13 Jbeta primers. Assay used: immunoSEQ multiplex PCR; TCRdb lists only in-frame clones, some missing. The sample has approximately 150,000 clones, roughly 77% seen once; the top ten hold 11%. A single count supports this clone. This TCR was sampled from a young man in good health and CMV-seropositive. V and J are TRBV5-1 and TRBJ2-6, with D tentatively TRBD1 (5 bases). Material: PBMCs. The CDR3 DNA reads as TGCGCCAGCAGCCCTTTCTCAGGGTCAGGGGCCAACGTCCTGACTTTC. This gives the protein CASSPFSGSGANVLTF.